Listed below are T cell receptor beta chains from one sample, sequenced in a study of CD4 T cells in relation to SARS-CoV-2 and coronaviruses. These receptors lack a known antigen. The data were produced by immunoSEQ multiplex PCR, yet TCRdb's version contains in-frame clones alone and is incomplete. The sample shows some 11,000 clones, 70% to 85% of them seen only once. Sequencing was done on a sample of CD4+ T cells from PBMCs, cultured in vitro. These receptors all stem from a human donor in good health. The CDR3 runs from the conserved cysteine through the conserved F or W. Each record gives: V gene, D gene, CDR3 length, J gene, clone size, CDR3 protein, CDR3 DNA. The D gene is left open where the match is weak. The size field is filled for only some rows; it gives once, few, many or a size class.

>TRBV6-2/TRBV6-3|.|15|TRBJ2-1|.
CASSYARGAYNEQFF
TGTGCCAGCAGTTATGCCAGGGGGGCCTACAATGAGCAGTTCTTC
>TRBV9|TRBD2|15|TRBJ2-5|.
CASSLRTSGRETQYF
TGTGCCAGCAGCCTCCGGACTAGCGGGAGGGAGACCCAGTACTTC
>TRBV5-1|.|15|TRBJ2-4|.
CASSLTGQEKNIQYF
TGCGCCAGCAGCTTGACGGGCCAGGAAAAAAACATTCAGTACTTC
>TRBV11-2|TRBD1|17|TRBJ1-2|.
CASSSPRGDRGHYGYTF
TGTGCCAGCAGCTCCCCCCGTGGGGACAGGGGGCATTATGGCTACACCTTC
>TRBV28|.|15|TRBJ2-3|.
CASSFGAESTDTQYF
TGTGCCAGCAGTTTTGGGGCAGAGAGCACAGATACGCAGTATTTT
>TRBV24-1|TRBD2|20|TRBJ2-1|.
CATSDLGSKGAGGPYNEQFF
TGTGCCACCAGTGATTTGGGAAGTAAGGGAGCGGGAGGGCCCTACAATGAGCAGTTCTTC
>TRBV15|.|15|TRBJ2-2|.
CATSSLGSNTGELFF
TGTGCCACCAGCTCTCTAGGGTCGAACACCGGGGAGCTGTTTTTT
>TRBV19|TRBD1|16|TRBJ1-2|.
CASSSRDRGVRAGYTF
TGTGCCAGTAGCAGCCGGGACAGGGGTGTGAGGGCTGGCTACACCTTC
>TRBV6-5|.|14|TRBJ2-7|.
CASSNQGADYEQYF
TGTGCCAGCTCTAATCAGGGAGCGGACTACGAGCAGTACTTC
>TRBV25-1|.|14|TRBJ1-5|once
CASSELGRNQPQHF
TGTGCCAGCAGTGAACTAGGGCGCAATCAGCCCCAGCATTTT
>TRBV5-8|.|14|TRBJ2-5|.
CASSARGGRETQYF
TGTGCCAGCAGCGCCCGAGGGGGGCGAGAGACCCAGTACTTC
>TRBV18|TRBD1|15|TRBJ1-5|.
CASSPSGTGWEPQHF
TGTGCCAGCTCACCGTCCGGGACAGGGTGGGAGCCCCAGCATTTT
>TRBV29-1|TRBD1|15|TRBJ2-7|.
CSVVLTGASSYEQYF
TGCAGCGTTGTTCTCACAGGGGCCTCCTCCTACGAGCAGTACTTC
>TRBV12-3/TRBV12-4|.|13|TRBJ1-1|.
CASSFNRGTEAFF
TGTGCCAGCAGTTTCAACAGAGGCACTGAAGCTTTCTTT
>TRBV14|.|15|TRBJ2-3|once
CASSHGTSSTDTQYF
TGTGCCAGCAGCCATGGAACATCTAGCACAGATACGCAGTATTTT
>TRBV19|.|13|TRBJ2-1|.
CASSLDFHNEQFF
TGTGCCAGTAGTTTGGATTTCCACAATGAGCAGTTCTTC
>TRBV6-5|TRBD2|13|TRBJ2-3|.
CASNLAGTDTQYF
TGTGCCAGCAACCTAGCGGGTACGGATACGCAGTATTTT
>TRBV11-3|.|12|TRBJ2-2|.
CASSRGTGELFF
TGTGCCAGCAGTCGGGGCACCGGGGAGCTGTTTTTT
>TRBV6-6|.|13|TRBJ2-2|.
CASSLRRGGELFF
TGTGCCAGCAGTTTACGGAGGGGCGGGGAGCTGTTTTTT
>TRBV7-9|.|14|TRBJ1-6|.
CASSLFGEHSPLHF
TGTGCCAGCAGCTTATTTGGGGAACATTCACCCCTCCACTTT
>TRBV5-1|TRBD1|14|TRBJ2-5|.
CASRLGQGPRAQYF
TGCGCCAGCAGATTGGGACAGGGGCCCAGGGCCCAGTACTTC
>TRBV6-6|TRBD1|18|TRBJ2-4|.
CASSPYKTQGAAKNIQYF
TGTGCCAGCAGTCCTTACAAAACCCAGGGGGCGGCCAAAAACATTCAGTACTTC
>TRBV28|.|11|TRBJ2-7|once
CASSLFYEQYF
TGTGCCAGCAGTTTATTCTACGAGCAGTACTTC
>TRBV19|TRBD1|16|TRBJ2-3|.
CASSPDRVTGTDTQYF
TGTGCCAGTAGTCCCGACAGGGTTACAGGCACAGATACGCAGTATTTT
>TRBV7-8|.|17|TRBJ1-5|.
CASSLDLKGGIYQPQHF
TGTGCCAGCAGCTTAGATCTTAAAGGGGGGATTTATCAGCCCCAGCATTTT
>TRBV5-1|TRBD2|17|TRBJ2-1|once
CASSLARLAGIYNEQFF
TGCGCCAGCAGCCTGGCCCGACTAGCGGGGATCTACAATGAGCAGTTCTTC
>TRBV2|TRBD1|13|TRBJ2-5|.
CASSQTGEETQYF
TGTGCCAGCAGCCAAACAGGGGAAGAGACCCAGTACTTC
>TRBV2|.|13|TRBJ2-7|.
CASWDATSYEQYF
TGTGCCAGCTGGGACGCGACCTCCTACGAGCAGTACTTC
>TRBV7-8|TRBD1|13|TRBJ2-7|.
CASSLQTGAEQYF
TGTGCCAGCAGCCTACAGACAGGGGCCGAGCAGTACTTC
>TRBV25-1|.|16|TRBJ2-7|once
CASSEEDRPSSYEQYF
TGTGCCAGCAGTGAAGAAGACCGCCCGAGCTCCTACGAGCAGTACTTC
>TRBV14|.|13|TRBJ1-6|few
CASSPNGVAPLHF
TGTGCCAGCAGCCCTAACGGGGTCGCACCCCTCCACTTT
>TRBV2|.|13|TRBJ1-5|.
CASKGGGNQPQHF
TGTGCCAGCAAGGGAGGGGGCAATCAGCCCCAGCATTTT
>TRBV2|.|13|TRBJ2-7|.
CASSPQSWYEQYF
TGTGCCAGCAGTCCACAGAGTTGGTACGAGCAGTACTTC
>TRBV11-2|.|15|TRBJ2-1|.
CASSFRGAGSNEQFF
TGTGCCAGCAGCTTCCGCGGGGCGGGGTCCAATGAGCAGTTCTTC
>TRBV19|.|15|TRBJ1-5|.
CASSIDIAGRQPQHF
TGTGCCAGTAGTATAGATATAGCAGGGCGGCAGCCCCAGCATTTT
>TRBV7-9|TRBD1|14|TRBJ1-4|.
CASSWTGVSEKLFF
TGTGCCAGCAGCTGGACAGGGGTTTCCGAAAAACTGTTTTTT
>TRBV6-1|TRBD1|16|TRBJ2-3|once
CASSESPTGVTDTQYF
TGTGCCAGCAGTGAATCTCCGACAGGGGTCACAGATACGCAGTATTTT
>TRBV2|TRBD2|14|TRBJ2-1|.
CASTPGTSGNEQFF
TGTGCCAGCACCCCCGGGACTAGCGGCAATGAGCAGTTCTTC
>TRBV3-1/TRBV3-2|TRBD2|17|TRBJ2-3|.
CASTHMAGGPSTDTQYF
TGTGCCAGCACCCATATGGCGGGGGGGCCTAGCACAGATACGCAGTATTTT
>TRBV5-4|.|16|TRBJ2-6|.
CASSIEAPSGANVLTF
TGTGCCAGCAGCATCGAGGCTCCGTCTGGGGCCAACGTCCTGACTTTC
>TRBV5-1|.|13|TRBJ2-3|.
CASSSMPTDTQYF
TGCGCCAGCAGCTCTATGCCCACAGATACGCAGTATTTT
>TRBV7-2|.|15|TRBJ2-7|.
CASSPTSFNRHEQYF
TGTGCCAGCAGCCCTACTTCGTTTAACCGCCACGAGCAGTACTTC
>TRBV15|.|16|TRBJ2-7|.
CATSMRVGGAGNEQYF
TGTGCCACCAGCATGCGAGTGGGGGGGGCAGGGAACGAGCAGTACTTC
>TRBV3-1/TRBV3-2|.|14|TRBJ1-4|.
CASSPSGPNEKLFF
TGTGCCAGCAGCCCCTCCGGACCTAATGAAAAACTGTTTTTT
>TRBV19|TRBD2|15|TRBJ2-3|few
CASSITSGFADTQYF
TGTGCCAGTAGTATTACTAGCGGGTTCGCAGATACGCAGTATTTT
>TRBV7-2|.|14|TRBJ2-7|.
CASSFGQSSDEQYF
TGTGCCAGCAGCTTCGGACAGTCGTCGGACGAGCAGTACTTC
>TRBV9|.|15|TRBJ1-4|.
CASSVGPDPMEKLFF
TGTGCCAGCAGCGTAGGCCCGGACCCGATGGAAAAACTGTTTTTT
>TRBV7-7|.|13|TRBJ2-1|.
CASSLDDAGEQFF
TGTGCTAGCAGCTTAGACGACGCGGGAGAGCAGTTCTTC
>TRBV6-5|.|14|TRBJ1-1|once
CASTLGTRDTEAFF
TGTGCCAGCACCCTAGGGACAAGGGACACTGAAGCTTTCTTT
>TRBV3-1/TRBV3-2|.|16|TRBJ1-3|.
CASSQGTVFSGNTIYF
TGTGCCAGCAGCCAAGGGACGGTTTTCTCTGGAAACACCATATATTTT
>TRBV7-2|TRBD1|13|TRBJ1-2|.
CASSTGGDYGYTF
TGTGCCAGCAGCACAGGGGGCGACTATGGCTACACCTTC
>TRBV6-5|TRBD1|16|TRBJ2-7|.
CASSYSTGATRYEQYF
TGTGCCAGCAGTTACTCGACAGGGGCCACCCGCTACGAGCAGTACTTC
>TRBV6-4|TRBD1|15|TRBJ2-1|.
CASRATGDLYNEQFF
TGTGCCAGCAGAGCCACAGGGGACCTCTACAATGAGCAGTTCTTC
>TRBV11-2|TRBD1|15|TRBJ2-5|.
CASSNSRTGRETQYF
TGTGCCAGCAGTAACTCAAGGACAGGGAGGGAGACCCAGTACTTC
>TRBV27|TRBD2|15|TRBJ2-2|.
CASSLGSGRAGELFF
TGTGCCAGCAGTTTAGGTAGCGGGAGGGCCGGGGAGCTGTTTTTT
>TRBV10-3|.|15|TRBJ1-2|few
CAINPRDTRRYGYTF
TGTGCCATCAACCCTCGGGACACACGGCGCTATGGCTACACCTTC
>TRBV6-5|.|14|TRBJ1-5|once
CASSYGGANQPQHF
TGTGCCAGCAGTTACGGGGGGGCGAATCAGCCCCAGCATTTT
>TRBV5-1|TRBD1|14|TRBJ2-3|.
CASSPGTATDTQYF
TGCGCCAGCAGCCCCGGGACAGCCACAGATACGCAGTATTTT
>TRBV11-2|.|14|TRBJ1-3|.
CASSLEVPGNTIYF
TGTGCCAGCAGCTTAGAGGTTCCTGGAAACACCATATATTTT
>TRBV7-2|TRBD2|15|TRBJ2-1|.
CASSSSGGNYNEQFF
TGTGCCAGCAGTTCTAGCGGGGGGAATTACAATGAGCAGTTCTTC